What follows are 19 T cell receptor beta chains derived from one specimen sequenced in a study of identical twins. TCRdb reprocessed the 5' RACE reads via MiXCR and lists one record per CDR3 protein. This table has nearly 900,000 distinct CDR3 sequences, roughly 12% appearing once. The sample was also linked to a second study, of yellow fever vaccine responses in identical twins.

Material: PBMCs. The receptors were sampled from a woman under 30 in good health.

This clonotype has more than one count but fewer than ten. V gene TRBV29-1 combines with J gene TRBJ1-4, with no clear D. From germline, CDR1 is SQVTM and CDR2 ANQGSEA. V shed 4 bases and J shed 0 bases, with 6 bases lying between them. This CDR3 is 13 amino acids long. CDR3 nucleotides: TGCAGCGTTGGTTACGCAACTAATGAAAAACTGTTTTTT. It specifies CSVGYATNEKLFF.

This clonotype appeared a few times. The rearrangement joins TRBV15 to TRBJ2-5; 7 bases fit TRBD2. The junction had 14 bases not matched to a gene; V was cut back by 5 bases and J by 5 bases. CDR1 and CDR2 (germline): LNHNV, YYDKDF (reference sequence). The CDR3 length is 16 residues. The CDR3 is CATSRWREYAVETQYF. DNA of the CDR3: TGTGCCACCAGCCGGTGGCGGGAGTATGCCGTGGAGACCCAGTACTTC.

This clonotype was seen a handful of times. The rearrangement links TRBV2 to TRBJ2-5; D perhaps matches TRBD2 (5 bases). Looked up from germline, CDR1 is SNHLY and CDR2 is FYNNEI. V lost 4 bases, J lost 0 bases, and 21 bases lay in between. The CDR3 has 18 amino acids. CDR3 amino acids: CASSGPHASRLYQETQYF. CDR3 DNA: TGTGCCAGCAGTGGCCCCCATGCTAGCAGATTGTACCAAGAGACCCAGTACTTC. Together with reference TRBV2 and TRBJ2-5, the CDR3 gives the full variable domain: EPEVTQTPSHQVTQMGQEVILRCVPISNHLYFYWYRQILGQKVEFLVSFYNNEISEKSEIFDDQFSVERPDGSNFTLKIRSTKLEDSAMYFCASSGPHASRLYQETQYFGPGTRLLVL.

A few counts support this clonotype. Being one base from a much bigger clone, this may be a read error. The gene calls are TRBV7-8 and TRBJ2-2, with TRBD1 matching over 9 bases. V lost 2 bases and J lost 3; bases outside the gene matches: 1. Germline assignment: CDR1 SGHVS and CDR2 FQNEAQ. The CDR3 spans 15 residues. This CDR3 is CASSLWTGDTGELFF. The CDR3 DNA follows: TGTGCCAGCAGCTTATGGACAGGGGACACCGGGGAGCTGTTTTTT.

This rearrangement joins TRBV10-3 to TRBJ2-7; TRBD1 agrees at 7 bases. Trimming cost V 3 bases and J 0 bases; bases outside gene matches: 5. CDR1 ENHRY and CDR2 SYGVKD come from the germline V gene. The CDR3 length is 15 residues. CDR3 DNA sequence: TGTGCCATCAGTGATACACAGGGGCCCTCCTACGAGCAGTACTTC. This gives the protein CAISDTQGPSYEQYF.

The chain joins TRBV12-3 or TRBV12-4 to TRBJ2-2; no firm D call. Trimming stripped 1 base from V and 6 bases from J, with 12 bases between. The CDR3 consists of 15 residues. CDR3 bases: TGTGCCAGCAGTTTAGGCAGACCAGGTCCCGGGGAGCTGTTTTTT. It yields the protein CASSLGRPGPGELFF.

The chain is built from TRBV14 and TRBJ2-3, with 11 nucleotides matching TRBD2. Germline assignment: CDR1 SGHDN and CDR2 FVKESK. This CDR3 region has 15 residues. V shed 2 bases and J 4 bases; nucleotides not matched to a gene: 2. The CDR3 sequence: CASSQRLAGSDTQYF. The CDR3 DNA reads as TGTGCCAGCAGCCAAAGACTAGCGGGGTCAGATACGCAGTATTTT.

This sequence joins TRBV10-3 and TRBJ2-1; D not certain. Trimming took 3 bases from V and 5 from J, leaving 11 bases between them. Germline V gene data show CDR1 as ENHRY and CDR2 as SYGVKD. This CDR3 has 14 amino acids. The CDR3 bases are TGTGCCATCAGTGAATCTGGGTCCCACAATGAGCAGTTCTTC. This codes for CAISESGSHNEQFF.

This clonotype was seen a handful of times. This chain joins TRBV20-1 and TRBJ2-1, with TRBD2 matching over 10 bases. The CDR3 spans 17 residues. The V segment lost 4 bases and the J segment 0 bases; nucleotides outside the gene matches: 9. Germline V lookup: CDR1 DFQATT, CDR2 SNEGSKA (reference sequence). CDR3 in DNA: TGCAGTGCTATGAAACTAGCGGGAACCTACTCCTACAATGAGCAGTTCTTC. As protein: CSAMKLAGTYSYNEQFF.

The rearrangement links TRBV12-3 or TRBV12-4 to TRBJ2-7, with D perhaps TRBD2 (5 bases). Between the trimmed V and J ends, which lost 7 bases and 2 bases, there was a span of 18 bases. The CDR3 length is 15 residues. CDR3 sequence reads: CASTEGLGDTYEQYF. The CDR3, as DNA: TGTGCCAGCACCGAGGGTCTCGGCGACACCTACGAGCAGTACTTC.

This clonotype has more than one count but fewer than ten. V gene TRBV6-2 or TRBV6-3 combines with J gene TRBJ2-1; no clear D gene. The germline V gene has CDR1 MNHEY and CDR2 SVGEGT. V was cut by 7 bases and J by 2 bases, with 18 bases left in between. This CDR3 is 16 amino acids long. The CDR3 DNA reads as TGTGCCAGCACAATCGCCCTCATTGATACCTACAATGAGCAGTTCTTC. Translated: CASTIALIDTYNEQFF.

The V call is TRBV3-1, the J call TRBJ2-1; D might be TRBD1 (6 bases). CDR1 and CDR2 (germline): LGHDT, YNNKEL (reference sequence). Trimming removed 4 bases at V and 4 bases at J, with 17 bases between. The CDR3 has 16 residues. The CDR3 protein is CASSRSGGTMYNEQFF. The CDR3, as DNA: TGTGCCAGCAGCCGCTCCGGTGGGACAATGTACAATGAGCAGTTCTTC.

In this sample, this clonotype turned up a few times. The rearrangement joins TRBV2 to TRBJ2-2; D unclear. Trimming took 2 bases from V and 6 from J, leaving 7 bases between them. CDR3 size: 13 residues. Germline CDR1 SNHLY, CDR2 FYNNEI. The CDR3 here is CASSEWVAGELFF. As DNA, the CDR3 is TGTGCCAGCAGTGAATGGGTTGCCGGGGAGCTGTTTTTT.

This clonotype showed up just a few times. The CDR3 bases are TGCGCCAGCAGCTTGGCAGGGACAACCATCTCTGGGGCCAACGTCCTGACTTTC. Its protein is CASSLAGTTISGANVLTF. This chain uses TRBV5-1 with TRBJ2-6, with a weak D call TRBD1 (6 bases). The CDR3 consists of 18 residues. V was trimmed by 0 bases and J by 0 bases, leaving 13 bases between them. The V gene's germline CDR1 is SGHRS and CDR2 YFSETQ. The full variable domain, completed using reference TRBV5-1 and TRBJ2-6, is KAGVTQTPRYLIKTRGQQVTLSCSPISGHRSVSWYQQTPGQGLQFLFEYFSETQRNKGNFPGRFSGRQFSNSRSEMNVSTLELGDSALYLCASSLAGTTISGANVLTFGAGSRLTVL.

The V call is TRBV3-1, the J call TRBJ1-6, with 7 bases lining up with TRBD1. CDR3 size: 15 residues. V trimming: 2 bases; J trimming: 9 bases; junction bases outside the gene matches: 7. Germline values: CDR1 LGHDT, CDR2 YNNKEL (reference sequence). The DNA of the CDR3 is TGTGCCAGCAGCCAACTTACAGGGGCGAGTTCACCCCTCCACTTT. This sequence encodes CASSQLTGASSPLHF. The full variable domain, rest sourced from reference TRBV3-1 and TRBJ1-6, is DTAVSQTPKYLVTQMGNDKSIKCEQNLGHDTMYWYKQDSKKFLKIMFSYNNKELIINETVPNRFSPKSPDKAHLNLHINSLELGDSAVYFCASSQLTGASSPLHFGNGTRLTVT.

This clonotype has a handful of counts. V gene TRBV12-3 or TRBV12-4 combines with J gene TRBJ2-7; 7 bases line up with TRBD2. The V segment lost 7 bases and the J segment 4 bases; nucleotides outside the gene matches: 10. This CDR3 spans 14 amino acids. CDR3: CASTLGTTRYEQYF. In DNA form, the CDR3 reads TGTGCCAGCACCCTCGGGACTACCCGGTACGAGCAGTACTTC.

This clonotype turned up a few times. The rearrangement joins TRBV5-1 to TRBJ1-1; possibly TRBD1 for D (5 bases). Between the trimmed V and J ends, which lost 4 bases and 0 bases, there was a span of 16 bases. CDR3 length: 16 amino acids. CDR1 SGHRS and CDR2 YFSETQ come from the germline V gene. The CDR3 DNA is TGCGCCAGCAGCGATCTTGGGGGGAGCATGAACACTGAAGCTTTCTTT. This encodes CASSDLGGSMNTEAFF.

J is TRBJ1-5 and V is TRBV12-3 or TRBV12-4; D gene ambiguous. The CDR3 is 14 amino acids. Trimming left V 5 bases short and J 4 bases short, with 12 bases between. The CDR3 loop reads CASSRALGNQPQHF. As DNA, the CDR3 is TGTGCCAGCAGTCGGGCCTTGGGTAATCAGCCCCAGCATTTT.

This clonotype was observed many times. The V gene is TRBV5-1, the J gene TRBJ1-1; D is perhaps TRBD1 (5 bases). Between the trimmed V and J ends, which lost 0 bases and 4 bases, there was a span of 13 bases. CDR1 is SGHRS and CDR2 is YFSETQ in the germline V gene. This CDR3 has 15 amino acids. The CDR3 nucleotides read TGCGCCAGCAGCTTGGATCCCGGGGCGGCCACTGAAGCTTTCTTT. Translated: CASSLDPGAATEAFF.